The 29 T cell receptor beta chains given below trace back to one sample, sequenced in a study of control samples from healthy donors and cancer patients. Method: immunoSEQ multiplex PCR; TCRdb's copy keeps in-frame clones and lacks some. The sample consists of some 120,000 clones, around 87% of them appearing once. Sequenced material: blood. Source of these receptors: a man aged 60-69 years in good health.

The CDR3 reads CASSLWDRGSTF. Written as DNA, the CDR3 is TGTGCCAGCAGTTTATGGGACAGGGGTTCCACCTTC. The gene calls are TRBV28 and TRBJ1-2; 9 nucleotides agree with TRBD1. Trimming removed 0 bases from V and 13 bases from J; junction bases left unmatched: 3. Per germline, CDR1 MDHEN and CDR2 SYDVKM. This CDR3 contains 12 residues.

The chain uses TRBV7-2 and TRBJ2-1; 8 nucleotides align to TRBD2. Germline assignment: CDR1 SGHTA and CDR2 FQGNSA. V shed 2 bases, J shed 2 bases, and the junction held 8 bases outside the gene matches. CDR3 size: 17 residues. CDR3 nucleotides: TGTGCCAGCAGCTTAATTAGAGCGGGGGATACCTACAATGAGCAGTTCTTC. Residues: CASSLIRAGDTYNEQFF.

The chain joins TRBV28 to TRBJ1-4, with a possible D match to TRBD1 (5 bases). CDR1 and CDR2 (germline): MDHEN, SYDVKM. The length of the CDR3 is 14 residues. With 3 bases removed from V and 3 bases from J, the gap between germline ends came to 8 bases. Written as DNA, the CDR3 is TGTGCCAGCAGTTTCTCAGGGCCTAATGAAAAACTGTTTTTT. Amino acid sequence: CASSFSGPNEKLFF.

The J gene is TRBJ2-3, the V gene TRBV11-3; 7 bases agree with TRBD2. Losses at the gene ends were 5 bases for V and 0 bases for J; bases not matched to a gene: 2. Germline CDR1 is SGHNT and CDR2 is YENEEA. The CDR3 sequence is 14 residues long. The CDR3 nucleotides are TGTGCCAGCAGCCCGGGGGGTAGCACAGATACGCAGTATTTT. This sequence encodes CASSPGGSTDTQYF.

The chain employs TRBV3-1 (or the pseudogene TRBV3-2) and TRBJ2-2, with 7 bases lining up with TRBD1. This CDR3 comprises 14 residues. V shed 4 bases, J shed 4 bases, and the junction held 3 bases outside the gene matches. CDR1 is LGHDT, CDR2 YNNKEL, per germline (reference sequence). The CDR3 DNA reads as TGTGCCAGCAGCCTGGGGACAGCCACCGGGGAGCTGTTTTTT. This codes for CASSLGTATGELFF.

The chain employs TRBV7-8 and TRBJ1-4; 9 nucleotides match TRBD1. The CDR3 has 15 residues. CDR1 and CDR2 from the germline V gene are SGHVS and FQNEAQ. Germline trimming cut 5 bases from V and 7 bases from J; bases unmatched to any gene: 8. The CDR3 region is CASSASGQGGEKLFF. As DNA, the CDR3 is TGTGCCAGCAGCGCCTCGGGACAGGGTGGTGAAAAACTGTTTTTT.

The CDR3: CASSLNRGAEAFF. CDR3 in DNA: TGTGCCAGCAGCTTAAACAGGGGGGCTGAAGCTTTCTTT. V is TRBV11-2 and J is TRBJ1-1; TRBD1 matches at 8 bases. The germline CDR1 and CDR2 sequences are SGHAT and FQNNGV. The CDR3 covers 13 residues. Trimming removed 2 bases from V and 6 bases from J; junction bases left unmatched: 2.

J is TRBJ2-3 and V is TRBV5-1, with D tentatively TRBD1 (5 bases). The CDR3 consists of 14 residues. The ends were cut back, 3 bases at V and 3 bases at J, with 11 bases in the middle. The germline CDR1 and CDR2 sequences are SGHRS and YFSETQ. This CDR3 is CASSSGWSTDTQYF. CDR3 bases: TGCGCCAGCAGCTCAGGGTGGTCGACAGATACGCAGTATTTT. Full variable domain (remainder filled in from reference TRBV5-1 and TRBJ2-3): KAGVTQTPRYLIKTRGQQVTLSCSPISGHRSVSWYQQTPGQGLQFLFEYFSETQRNKGNFPGRFSGRQFSNSRSEMNVSTLELGDSALYLCASSSGWSTDTQYFGPGTRLTVL.

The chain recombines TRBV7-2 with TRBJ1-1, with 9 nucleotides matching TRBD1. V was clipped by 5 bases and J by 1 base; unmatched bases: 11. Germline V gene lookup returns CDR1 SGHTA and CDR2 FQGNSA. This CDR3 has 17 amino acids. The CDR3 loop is CASSPGWTGVKNTEAFF. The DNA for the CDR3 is TGTGCCAGCAGCCCCGGGTGGACAGGGGTCAAGAACACTGAAGCTTTCTTT.

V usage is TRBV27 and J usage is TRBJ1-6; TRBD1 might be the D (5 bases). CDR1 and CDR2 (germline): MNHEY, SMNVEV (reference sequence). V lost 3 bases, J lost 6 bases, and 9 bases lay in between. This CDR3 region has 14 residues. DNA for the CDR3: TGTGCCAGCAGTTTCTCGACAGTTAATTCACCCCTCCACTTT. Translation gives CASSFSTVNSPLHF.

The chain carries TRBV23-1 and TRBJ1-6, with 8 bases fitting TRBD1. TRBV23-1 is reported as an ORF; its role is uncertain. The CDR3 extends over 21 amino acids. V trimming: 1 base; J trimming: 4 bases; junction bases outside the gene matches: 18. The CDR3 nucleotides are TGCGCCAGCAGTCAATTGGGGCCACAGGGGGGCCGAGTTTCATATAATTCACCCCTCCACTTT. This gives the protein CASSQLGPQGGRVSYNSPLHF.

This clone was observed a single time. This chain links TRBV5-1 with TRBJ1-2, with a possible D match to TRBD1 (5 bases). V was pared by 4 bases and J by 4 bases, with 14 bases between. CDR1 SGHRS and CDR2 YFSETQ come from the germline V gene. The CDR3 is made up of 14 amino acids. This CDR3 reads CASSPLAGVYGYTF. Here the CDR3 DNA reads TGCGCCAGCAGCCCCCTCGCGGGGGTCTATGGCTACACCTTC.

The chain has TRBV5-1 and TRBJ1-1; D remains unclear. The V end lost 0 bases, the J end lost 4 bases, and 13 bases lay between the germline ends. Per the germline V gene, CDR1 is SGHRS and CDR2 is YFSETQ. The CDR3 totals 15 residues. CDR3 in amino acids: CASSLEFRGSTEAFF. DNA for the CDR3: TGCGCCAGCAGCTTGGAGTTTCGAGGGAGCACTGAAGCTTTCTTT.

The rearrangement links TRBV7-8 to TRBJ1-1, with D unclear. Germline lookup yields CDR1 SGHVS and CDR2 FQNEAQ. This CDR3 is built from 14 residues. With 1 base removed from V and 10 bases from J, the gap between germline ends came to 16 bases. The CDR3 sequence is CASSLVGLTIPAFF. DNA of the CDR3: TGTGCCAGCAGCTTAGTAGGCCTGACAATCCCAGCTTTCTTT. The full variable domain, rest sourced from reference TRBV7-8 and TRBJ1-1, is GAGVSQSPRYKVAKRGQDVALRCDPISGHVSLFWYQQALGQGPEFLTYFQNEAQLDKSGLPSDRFFAERPEGSVSTLKIQRTQQEDSAVYLCASSLVGLTIPAFFGQGTRLTVV.

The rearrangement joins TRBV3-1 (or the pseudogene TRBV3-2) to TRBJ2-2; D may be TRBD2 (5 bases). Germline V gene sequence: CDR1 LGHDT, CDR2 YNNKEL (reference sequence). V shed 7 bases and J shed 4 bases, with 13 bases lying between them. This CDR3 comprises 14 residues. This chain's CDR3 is CASTHRGSTGELFF. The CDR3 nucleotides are TGTGCCAGCACCCATCGTGGGAGCACCGGGGAGCTGTTTTTT.

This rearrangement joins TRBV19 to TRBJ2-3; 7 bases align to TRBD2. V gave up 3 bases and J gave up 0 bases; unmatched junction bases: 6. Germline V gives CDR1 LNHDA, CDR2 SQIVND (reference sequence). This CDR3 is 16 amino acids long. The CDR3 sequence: CASSIGGGTSTDTQYF. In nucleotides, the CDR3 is TGTGCCAGTAGTATTGGCGGGGGAACTAGCACAGATACGCAGTATTTT.

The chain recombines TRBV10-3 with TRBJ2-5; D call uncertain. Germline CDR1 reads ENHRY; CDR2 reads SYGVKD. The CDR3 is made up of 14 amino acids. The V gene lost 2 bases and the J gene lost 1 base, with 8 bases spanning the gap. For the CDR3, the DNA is TGTGCCATCAGTGAGGGCTCAGTCCAAGAGACCCAGTACTTC. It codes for CAISEGSVQETQYF.

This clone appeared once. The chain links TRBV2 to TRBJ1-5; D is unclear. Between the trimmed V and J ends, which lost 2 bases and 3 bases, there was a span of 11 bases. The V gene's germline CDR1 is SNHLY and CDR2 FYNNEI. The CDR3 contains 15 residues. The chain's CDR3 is CASSESSGLNQPQHF. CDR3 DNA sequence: TGTGCCAGCAGTGAATCTTCAGGTCTCAATCAGCCCCAGCATTTT.

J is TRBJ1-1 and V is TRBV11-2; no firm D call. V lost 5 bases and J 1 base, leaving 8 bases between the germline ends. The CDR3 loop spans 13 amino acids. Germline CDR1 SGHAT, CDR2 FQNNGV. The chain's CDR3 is CASSRVPNTEAFF. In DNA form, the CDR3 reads TGTGCCAGCAGCCGCGTTCCGAACACTGAAGCTTTCTTT.

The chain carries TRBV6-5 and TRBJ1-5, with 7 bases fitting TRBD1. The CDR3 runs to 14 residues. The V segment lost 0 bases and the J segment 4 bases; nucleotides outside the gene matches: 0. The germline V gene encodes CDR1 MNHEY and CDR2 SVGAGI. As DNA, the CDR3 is TGTGCCAGCAGTTACTCGACAGGGAATCAGCCCCAGCATTTT. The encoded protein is CASSYSTGNQPQHF.

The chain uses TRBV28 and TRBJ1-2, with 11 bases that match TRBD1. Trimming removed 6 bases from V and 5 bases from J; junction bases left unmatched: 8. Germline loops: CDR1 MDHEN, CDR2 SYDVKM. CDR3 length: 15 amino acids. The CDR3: CASRPGQGAGYGYTF. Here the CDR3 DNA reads TGTGCCAGCAGGCCAGGACAGGGGGCTGGATATGGCTACACCTTC.

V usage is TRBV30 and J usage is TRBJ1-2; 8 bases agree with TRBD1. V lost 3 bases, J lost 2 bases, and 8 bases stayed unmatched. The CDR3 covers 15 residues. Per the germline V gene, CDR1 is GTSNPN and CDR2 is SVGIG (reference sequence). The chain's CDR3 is CAWSVGQGINYGYTF. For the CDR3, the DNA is TGTGCCTGGAGCGTCGGACAGGGAATAAACTATGGCTACACCTTC.

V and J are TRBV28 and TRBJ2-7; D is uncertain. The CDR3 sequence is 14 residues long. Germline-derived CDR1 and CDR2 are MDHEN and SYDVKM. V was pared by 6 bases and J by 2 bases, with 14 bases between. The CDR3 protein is CASSHTETPYEQYF. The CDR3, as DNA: TGTGCCAGCAGCCACACAGAGACACCCTACGAGCAGTACTTC.

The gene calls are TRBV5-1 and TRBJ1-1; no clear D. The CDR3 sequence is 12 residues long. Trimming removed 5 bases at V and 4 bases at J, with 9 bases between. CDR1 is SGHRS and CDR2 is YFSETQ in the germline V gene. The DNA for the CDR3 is TGCGCCAGCAGGGGAGAGGCCACTGAAGCTTTCTTT. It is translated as CASRGEATEAFF.

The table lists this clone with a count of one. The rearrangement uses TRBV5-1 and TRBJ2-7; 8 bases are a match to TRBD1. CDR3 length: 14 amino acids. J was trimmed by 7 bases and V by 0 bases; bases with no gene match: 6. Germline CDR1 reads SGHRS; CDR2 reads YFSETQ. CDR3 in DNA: TGCGCCAGCAGCTTGGATAAACAGGGGGGAGAGCAGTACTTC. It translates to CASSLDKQGGEQYF.

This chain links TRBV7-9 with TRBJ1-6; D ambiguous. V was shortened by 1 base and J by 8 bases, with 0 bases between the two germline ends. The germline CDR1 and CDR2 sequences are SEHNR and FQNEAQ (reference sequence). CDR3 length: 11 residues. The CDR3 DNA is TGTGCCAGCAGCTTAGATTCACCCCTCCACTTT. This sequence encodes CASSLDSPLHF. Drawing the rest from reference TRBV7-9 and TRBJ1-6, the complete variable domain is DTGVSQNPRHKITKRGQNVTFRCDPISEHNRLYWYRQTLGQGPEFLTYFQNEAQLEKSRLLSDRFSAERPKGSFSTLEIQRTEQGDSAMYLCASSLDSPLHFGNGTRLTVT.

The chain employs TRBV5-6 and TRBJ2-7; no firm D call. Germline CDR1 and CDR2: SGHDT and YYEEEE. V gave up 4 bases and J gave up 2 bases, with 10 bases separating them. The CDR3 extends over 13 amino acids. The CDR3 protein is CASSPATPYEQYF. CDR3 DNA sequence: TGTGCCAGCAGCCCCGCCACGCCCTACGAGCAGTACTTC.

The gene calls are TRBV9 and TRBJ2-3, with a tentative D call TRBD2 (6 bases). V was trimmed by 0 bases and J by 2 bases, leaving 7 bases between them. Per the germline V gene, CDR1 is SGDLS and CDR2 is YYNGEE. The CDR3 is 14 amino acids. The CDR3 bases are TGTGCCAGCAGCGTAGGGACTAACACAGATACGCAGTATTTT. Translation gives CASSVGTNTDTQYF.

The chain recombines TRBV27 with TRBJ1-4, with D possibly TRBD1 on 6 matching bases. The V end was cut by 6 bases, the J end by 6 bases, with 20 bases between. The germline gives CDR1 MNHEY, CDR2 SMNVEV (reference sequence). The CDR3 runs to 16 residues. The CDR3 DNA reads TGTGCCAGCAGACAGGGTGGGAATACACCCTATGAAAAACTGTTTTTT. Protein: CASRQGGNTPYEKLFF.